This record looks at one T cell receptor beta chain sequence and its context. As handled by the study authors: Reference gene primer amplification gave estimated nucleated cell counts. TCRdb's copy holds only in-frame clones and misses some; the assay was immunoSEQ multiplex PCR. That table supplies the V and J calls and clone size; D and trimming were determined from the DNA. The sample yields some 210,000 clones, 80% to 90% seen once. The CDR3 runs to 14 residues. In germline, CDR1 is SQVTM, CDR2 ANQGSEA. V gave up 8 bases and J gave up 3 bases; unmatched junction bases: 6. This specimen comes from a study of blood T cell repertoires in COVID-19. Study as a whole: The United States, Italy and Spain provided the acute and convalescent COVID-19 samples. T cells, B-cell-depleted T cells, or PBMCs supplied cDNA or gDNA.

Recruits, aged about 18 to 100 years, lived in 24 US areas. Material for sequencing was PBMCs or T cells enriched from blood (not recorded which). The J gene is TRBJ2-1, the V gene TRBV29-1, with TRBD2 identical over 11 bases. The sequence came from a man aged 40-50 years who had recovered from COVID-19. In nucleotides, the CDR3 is TGCAGCTTTAGACTAGCGGGGAACTACAATGAGCAGTTCTTC. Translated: CSFRLAGNYNEQFF.